These 5 T cell receptor beta chains were sequenced from one sample in a study of cytomegalovirus exposure and HLA in healthy donors. Primers for the PCR totalled 60 Vbeta and 13 Jbeta. Here immunoSEQ multiplex PCR was the method, and the copy in TCRdb shows in-frame clones only, minus some. The sample has 100,000 or so clones; about four fifths are singletons. The sample taken for sequencing was PBMCs. The source of these receptors is a man aged 40-49 years in good health and CMV-seropositive.

The rearrangement joins TRBV6-5 to TRBJ2-2; D is possibly TRBD2 (5 bases). V shed 4 bases and J shed 1 base, with 10 bases lying between them. This CDR3 comprises 15 residues. Germline V lookup: CDR1 MNHEY, CDR2 SVGAGI. DNA for the CDR3: TGTGCCAGCAGTTCCCGAGGAGGGAACACCGGGGAGCTGTTTTTT. Translating it yields CASSSRGGNTGELFF.

The rearrangement joins TRBV4-1 to TRBJ1-2; possible D gene TRBD1, 5 bases. The V end was cut by 4 bases, the J end by 4 bases, with 16 bases between. The CDR3 consists of 15 residues. Germline assignment: CDR1 MGHRA and CDR2 YSYEKL. The CDR3 DNA reads as TGCGCCAGCAGCCCCTTGGAGCAGGGAGGCTATGGCTACACCTTC. Translation gives CASSPLEQGGYGYTF.

The sample holds one count of this clone. This chain links TRBV10-3 with TRBJ1-5; 7 bases are a match to TRBD1. CDR3 length equals 14 residues. From germline, CDR1 is ENHRY and CDR2 SYGVKD. Trimming removed 6 bases from V and 6 bases from J; junction bases left unmatched: 8. The CDR3 here is CAIRGETGIQPQHF. DNA for the CDR3: TGTGCCATCAGGGGGGAGACAGGGATTCAGCCCCAGCATTTT.

This chain connects TRBV18 to TRBJ2-1, with 9 bases aligning to TRBD2. CDR1 is KGHSH, CDR2 LQKENI, per germline. V trimming: 0 bases; J trimming: 6 bases; junction bases outside the gene matches: 0. The CDR3 length is 14 residues. CDR3 region: CASSPPGLANEQFF. DNA of the CDR3: TGTGCCAGCTCACCACCGGGACTAGCCAATGAGCAGTTCTTC. Complete variable domain (other parts from reference TRBV18 and TRBJ2-1): NAGVMQNPRHLVRRRGQEARLRCSPMKGHSHVYWYRQLPEEGLKFMVYLQKENIIDESGMPKERFSAEFPKEGPSILRIQQVVRGDSAAYFCASSPPGLANEQFFGPGTRLTVL.

The chain is built from TRBV5-1 and TRBJ2-3; D not certain. This CDR3 comprises 14 residues. Trimming left V 1 base short and J 4 bases short, with 10 bases between. Per the germline V gene, CDR1 is SGHRS and CDR2 is YFSETQ. Here the CDR3 DNA reads TGCGCCAGCAGCTTGTTTCTCTCGGCAGATACGCAGTATTTT. Protein: CASSLFLSADTQYF.